This T cell receptor beta chain is from a study of patients and donors after allogeneic stem cell transplantation (dated by TCRdb to the early 2020s). V has 2 bases trimmed and J has 5 bases trimmed; junction bases matching no gene number 3. The CDR3 goes from the cysteine to the phenylalanine over 16 residues. CDR3 DNA only is kept here, 48 bases in frame from base 1. As to this clonotype: The specificity of this receptor is unknown. Base-call qualities are not available, and no considerably larger clone is one nucleotide away.

The library was prepared using RT-PCR. Sequencing was carried out with a NextSeq 550. The public reads were reanalyzed by TCRdb: fastp trimming at Q25, MiXCR alignment, in-frame beta chains only. Every distinct CDR3 protein forms one entry, paired with its most common genes and DNA. The sample table holds 200,000 to 250,000 distinct CDR3 sequences, of which around 14% were seen once. Together, the top ten hold around a tenth of the sample. The receptor comes from a human donor who was either an allogeneic HSCT recipient or a stem cell or donor lymphocyte infusion donor (not recorded which). It is not recorded whose cells these are; they may come from a transplant donor. The chain was built from TRBV12-3 or TRBV12-4 and TRBJ2-1, with 13 junctional bases fitting TRBD2. Sequencing used blood, either unsorted or a sorted T cell fraction (not recorded which). The DNA sequence follows: TGTGCCAGCAGTTTAAGGACTAGCGGGAGAAACAATGAGCAGTTCTTC. This gives the protein CASSLRTSGRNNEQFF.